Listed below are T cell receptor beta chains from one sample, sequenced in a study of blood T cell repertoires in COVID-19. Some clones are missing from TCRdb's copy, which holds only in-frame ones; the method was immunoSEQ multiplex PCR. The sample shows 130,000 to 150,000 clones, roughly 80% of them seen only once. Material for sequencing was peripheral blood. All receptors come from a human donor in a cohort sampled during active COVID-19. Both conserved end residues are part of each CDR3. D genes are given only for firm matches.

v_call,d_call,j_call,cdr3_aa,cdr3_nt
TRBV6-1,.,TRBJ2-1,CASSEVQGNEQFF,TGTGCCAGCAGTGAGGTCCAGGGCAATGAGCAGTTCTTC
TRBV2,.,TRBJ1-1,CARSRENTEAFF,TGTGCCAGGAGCAGGGAGAACACTGAAGCTTTCTTT
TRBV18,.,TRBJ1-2,CASSEGDPTGNYGYTF,TGTGCCAGCTCCGAAGGCGACCCGACGGGAAACTATGGCTACACCTTC
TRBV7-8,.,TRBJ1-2,CASSLGGQGNYGYTF,TGTGCCAGCAGCTTAGGGGGGCAGGGTAACTATGGCTACACCTTC
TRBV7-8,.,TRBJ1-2,CASSLGRSGYGYTF,TGTGCCAGCAGCTTAGGGCGATCGGGCTATGGCTACACCTTC
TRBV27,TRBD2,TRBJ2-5,CASSLSTSGGEETQYF,TGTGCCAGCAGTTTATCGACTAGCGGGGGGGAGGAGACCCAGTACTTC
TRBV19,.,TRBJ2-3,CASRSGNRASTDTQYF,TGTGCCAGTAGATCGGGGAACAGGGCTAGCACAGATACGCAGTATTTT
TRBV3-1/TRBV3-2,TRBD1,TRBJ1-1,CASSQGHRGHTEAFF,TGTGCCAGCAGCCAGGGACACAGGGGGCACACTGAAGCTTTCTTT
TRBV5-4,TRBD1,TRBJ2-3,CASSLDRAADTQYF,TGTGCCAGCAGCCTCGACAGGGCCGCAGATACGCAGTATTTT
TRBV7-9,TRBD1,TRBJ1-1,CASSGRDSDTFTEAFF,TGTGCCAGCAGCGGACGGGACAGCGATACCTTCACTGAAGCTTTCTTT
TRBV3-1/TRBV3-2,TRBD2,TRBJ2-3,CASSQDRAGGYTQYF,TGTGCCAGCAGCCAAGATCGAGCGGGGGGCTATACGCAGTATTTT
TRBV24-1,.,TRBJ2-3,CATSEQGPDTQYF,TGTGCCACCAGTGAGCAGGGTCCAGATACGCAGTATTTT
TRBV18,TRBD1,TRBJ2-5,CASSLLRQGQGGRETQYF,TGTGCCAGCTCCCTCCTTCGGCAGGGACAAGGGGGCCGGGAGACCCAGTACTTC